Reported below is one T cell receptor (beta chain). Blood got drawn at baseline, again on cycle 4 day 1, and then on cycle 7 day 1. These data are taken from a study of OX40 agonist ivuxolimab in advanced cancers. Profiling relied on immunoSEQ multiplex PCR, and the TCRdb table lists in-frame clones only, not all of them. Of tens of thousands of clones listed, around 86% were seen once; the top ten hold roughly 15%. Trimming shortened V by 1 base and J by 8 bases, and 6 bases separated the two germline ends. CDR1 is SGHVS, CDR2 FQNEAQ, per germline. This CDR3 has 12 residues. The V and J genes are TRBV7-8 and TRBJ2-1; D is uncertain. Here the sequenced sample was CD4+ or CD8+ T cells sorted from blood, taken in a trial of the OX40 agonist ivuxolimab. This TCR was recovered from an adult with an advanced solid tumor such as melanoma, head and neck, liver or kidney cancer. In nucleotides, the CDR3 is TGTGCCAGCAGCTTAGAGGGCTATGAGCAGTTCTTC. Translating it yields CASSLEGYEQFF.